This T cell receptor (beta chain) was recorded in a study of blood T cell repertoires in COVID-19. The wider study: Samples came from the United States, Italy and Spain, spanning acute and convalescent COVID-19. The cDNA or gDNA used as material had been derived from T cells, B-cell-depleted T cells, or PBMCs.

Source study methods: From reference gene primer amplification, estimates of nucleated cell counts were derived. The table came from immunoSEQ multiplex PCR; TCRdb's copy has only in-frame clones and leaves some out. V, J and clone size were drawn from that table, and D and trimming were deduced from the DNA. The sample consists of approximately 55,000 clones, around nine tenths of them appearing once. This CDR3 is 13 amino acids long. Germline CDR1 and CDR2: SGHRS and YFSETQ. V lost 0 bases and J lost 3, with 4 bases in between. The V call is TRBV5-1, the J call TRBJ1-5; no clear D. The sequence was collected from a man in his forties with acute or convalescent COVID-19. The sample consisted of peripheral blood. DNA of the CDR3: TGCGCCAGCAGCTTGGGGGCCAATCAGCCCCAGCATTTT. This sequence encodes CASSLGANQPQHF.